Sequencing of this T cell receptor (beta chain) was carried out in a study of beta chain features in type 1 diabetes. CD4+ naive, central memory, regulatory and stem cell-like memory cells were sorted via CD45RO/CCR7/CD25/CD127/CD95/CD27. This CDR3 contains 14 residues. V was pared by 4 bases and J by 4 bases, with 9 bases of the junction left unmatched. Germline V gene lookup returns CDR1 GTSNPN and CDR2 SVGIG (reference sequence). Study results and caveats: For patients, the naive, central memory and Treg TCRB repertoires appeared more alike than for healthy donors.

The study reverse transcribed the entire isolated RNA, so it sequenced expressed TCRB transcripts. Sequenced by immunoSEQ multiplex PCR; TCRdb stores in-frame clones only, minus some. The table includes hundreds of thousands of clones, roughly 12% detected once. This clone was recorded a few times. The antigen is undetermined. The source of this sequence is a man between 18 and 29 years old in good health. This chain links TRBV30 with TRBJ1-2, with TRBD1 identical over 7 bases. Sequenced sample: naive CD4+ T cells from blood. This CDR3 is CAWTKQGRIYGYTF. The DNA of the CDR3 is TGTGCCTGGACTAAACAGGGGAGGATCTATGGCTACACCTTC.